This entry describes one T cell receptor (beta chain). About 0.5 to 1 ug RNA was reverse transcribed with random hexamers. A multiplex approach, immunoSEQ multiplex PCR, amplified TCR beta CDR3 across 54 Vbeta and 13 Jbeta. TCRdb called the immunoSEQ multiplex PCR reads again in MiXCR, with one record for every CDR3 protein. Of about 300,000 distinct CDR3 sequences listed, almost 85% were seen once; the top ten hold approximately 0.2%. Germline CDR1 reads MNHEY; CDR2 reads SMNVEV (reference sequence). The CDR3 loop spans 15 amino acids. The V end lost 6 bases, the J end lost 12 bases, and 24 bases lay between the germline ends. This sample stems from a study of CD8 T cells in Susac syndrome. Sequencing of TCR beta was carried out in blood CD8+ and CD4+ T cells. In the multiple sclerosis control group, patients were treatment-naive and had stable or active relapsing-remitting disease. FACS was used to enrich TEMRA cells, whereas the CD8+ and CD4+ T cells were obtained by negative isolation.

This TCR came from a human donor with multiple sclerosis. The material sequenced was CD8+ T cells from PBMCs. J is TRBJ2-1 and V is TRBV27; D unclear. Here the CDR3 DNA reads TGTGCCAGCAGCCCAGTAGGCGGATATCGGGTGCGGCAGTTCTTC. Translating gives CASSPVGGYRVRQFF.